This T cell receptor beta chain originates from a study of regulatory T cells in long-lasting Graves disease. The sample's time point: newly diagnosed GD, antithyroid drugs for less than 3 months. RNA from PBMCs was the source of the TCR library. This clonotype showed up just once. Building of the TCR beta libraries involved iRepertoire HTBI primers and Arm-PCR of CDR3 regions. Via MiXCR, TCRdb re-called the multiplex PCR reads, giving one row per CDR3 protein. Among 450,000 to 500,000 distinct CDR3 sequences listed, about a sixth were seen once. This CDR3 comprises 15 residues. The V gene's germline CDR1 is DFQATT and CDR2 SNEGSKA (reference sequence). The V and J ends lost 1 base and 4 bases respectively, with 15 bases between them. The same specimen was also included in a second study, on T cells in Graves' hyperthyroidism and ophthalmopathy.

This sequence originates from a middle-aged man with Graves disease. Source: peripheral blood mononuclear cells (PBMCs), taken at new diagnosis, from a patient treated with antithyroid drugs. The chain carries TRBV20-1 and TRBJ2-3; TRBD1 is a possible D gene (6 bases). CDR3 sequence (DNA): TGCAGTGCTAGAGTTAGCAGGGGCCGGGCAGATACGCAGTATTTT. As protein: CSARVSRGRADTQYF.